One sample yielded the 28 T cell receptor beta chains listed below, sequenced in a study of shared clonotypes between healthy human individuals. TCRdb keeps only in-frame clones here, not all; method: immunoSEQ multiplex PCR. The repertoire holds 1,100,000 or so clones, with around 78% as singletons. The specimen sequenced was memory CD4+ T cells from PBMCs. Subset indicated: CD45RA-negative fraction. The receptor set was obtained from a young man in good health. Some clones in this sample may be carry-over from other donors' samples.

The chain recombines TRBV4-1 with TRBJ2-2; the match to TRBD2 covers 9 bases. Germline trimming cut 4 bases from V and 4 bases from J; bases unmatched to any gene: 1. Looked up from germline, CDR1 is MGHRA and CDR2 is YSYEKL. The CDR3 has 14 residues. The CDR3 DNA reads TGCGCCAGCAGCCCGACTAGCGGCACCGGGGAGCTGTTTTTT. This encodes CASSPTSGTGELFF.

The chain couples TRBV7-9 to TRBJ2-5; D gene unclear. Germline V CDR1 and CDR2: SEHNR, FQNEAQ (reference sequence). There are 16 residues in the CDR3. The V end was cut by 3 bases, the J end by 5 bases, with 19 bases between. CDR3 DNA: TGTGCCAGCAGCTTGAGTTCTGGGCCCAACGTGGAGACCCAGTACTTC. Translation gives CASSLSSGPNVETQYF.

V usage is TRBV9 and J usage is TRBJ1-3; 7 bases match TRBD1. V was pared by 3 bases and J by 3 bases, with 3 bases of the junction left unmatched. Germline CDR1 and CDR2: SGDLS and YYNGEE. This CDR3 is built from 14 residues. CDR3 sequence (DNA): TGTGCCAGCAGCGAGGGGGCGAGTGGAAACACCATATATTTT. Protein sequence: CASSEGASGNTIYF.

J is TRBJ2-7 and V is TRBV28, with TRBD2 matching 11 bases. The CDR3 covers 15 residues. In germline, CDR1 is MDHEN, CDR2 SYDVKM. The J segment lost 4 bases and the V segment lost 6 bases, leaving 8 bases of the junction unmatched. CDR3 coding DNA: TGTGCCAGCAGCCACCGGGTAGCGGGAGGGTACGAGCAGTACTTC. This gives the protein CASSHRVAGGYEQYF.

The CDR3: CASSLALTGGYYGYTF. CDR3 sequence (DNA): TGTGCCAGCAGCTTAGCACTGACAGGGGGATACTATGGCTACACCTTC. V and J are TRBV7-9 and TRBJ1-2; 9 bases line up with TRBD1. Germline V gene lookup returns CDR1 SEHNR and CDR2 FQNEAQ (reference sequence). The junction had 5 bases not matched to a gene; V was cut back by 0 bases and J by 3 bases. The CDR3 totals 16 residues.

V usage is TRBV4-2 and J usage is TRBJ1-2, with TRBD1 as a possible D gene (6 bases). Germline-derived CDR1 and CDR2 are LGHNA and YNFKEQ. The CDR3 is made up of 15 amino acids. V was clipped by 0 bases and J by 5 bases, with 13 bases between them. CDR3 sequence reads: CASSQDGRDTYGYTF. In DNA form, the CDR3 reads TGTGCCAGCAGCCAAGATGGCCGGGACACATATGGCTACACCTTC.

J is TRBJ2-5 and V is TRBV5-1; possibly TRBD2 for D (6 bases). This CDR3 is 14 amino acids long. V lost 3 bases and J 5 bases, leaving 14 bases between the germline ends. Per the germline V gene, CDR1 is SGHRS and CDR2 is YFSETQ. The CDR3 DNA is TGCGCCAGCAGCTCGGAGGGGATGGGGGAGACCCAGTACTTC. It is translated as CASSSEGMGETQYF.

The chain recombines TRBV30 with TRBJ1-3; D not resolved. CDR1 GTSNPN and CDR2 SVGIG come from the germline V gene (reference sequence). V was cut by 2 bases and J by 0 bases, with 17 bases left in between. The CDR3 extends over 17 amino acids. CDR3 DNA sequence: TGTGCCTGGAGTAGCGGCCGGAGGGCGAGCTCTGGAAACACCATATATTTT. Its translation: CAWSSGRRASSGNTIYF.

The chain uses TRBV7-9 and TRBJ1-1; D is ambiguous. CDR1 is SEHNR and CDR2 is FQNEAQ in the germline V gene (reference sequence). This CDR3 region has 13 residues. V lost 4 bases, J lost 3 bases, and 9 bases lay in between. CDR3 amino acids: CASSWVTDTEAFF. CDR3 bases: TGTGCCAGCAGCTGGGTCACCGACACTGAAGCTTTCTTT.

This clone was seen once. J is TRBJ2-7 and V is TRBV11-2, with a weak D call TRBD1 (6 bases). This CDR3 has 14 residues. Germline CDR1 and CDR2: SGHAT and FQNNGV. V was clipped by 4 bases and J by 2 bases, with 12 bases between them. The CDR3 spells CASSSNTGTYEQYF. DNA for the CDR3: TGTGCCAGCAGCTCGAATACAGGGACCTACGAGCAGTACTTC.

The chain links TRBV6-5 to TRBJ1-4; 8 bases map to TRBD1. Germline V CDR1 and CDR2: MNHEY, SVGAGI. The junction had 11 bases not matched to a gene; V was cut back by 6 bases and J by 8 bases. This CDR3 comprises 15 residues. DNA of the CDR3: TGTGCCAGCAGAGCCACCGGGACAGGACGGGAAAAACTGTTTTTT. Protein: CASRATGTGREKLFF.

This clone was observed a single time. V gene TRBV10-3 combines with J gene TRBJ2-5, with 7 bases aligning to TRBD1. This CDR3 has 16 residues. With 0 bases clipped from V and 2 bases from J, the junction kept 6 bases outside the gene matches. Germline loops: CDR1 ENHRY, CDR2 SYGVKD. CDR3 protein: CAISESTGQPQETQYF. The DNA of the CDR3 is TGTGCCATCAGTGAGTCGACGGGACAGCCACAAGAGACCCAGTACTTC.

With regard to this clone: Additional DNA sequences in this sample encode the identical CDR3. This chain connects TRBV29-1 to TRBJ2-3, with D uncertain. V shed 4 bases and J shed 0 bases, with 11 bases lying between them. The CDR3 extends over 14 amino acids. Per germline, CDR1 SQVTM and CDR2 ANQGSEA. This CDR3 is CSVGTGSSTDTQYF. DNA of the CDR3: TGCAGCGTTGGGACCGGGTCTAGCACAGATACGCAGTATTTT.

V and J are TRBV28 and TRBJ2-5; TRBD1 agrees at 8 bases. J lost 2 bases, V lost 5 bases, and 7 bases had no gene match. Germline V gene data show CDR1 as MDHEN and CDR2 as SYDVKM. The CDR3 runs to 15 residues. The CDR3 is CASSQQGVPQETQYF. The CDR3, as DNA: TGTGCCAGCAGTCAACAGGGGGTCCCTCAAGAGACCCAGTACTTC.

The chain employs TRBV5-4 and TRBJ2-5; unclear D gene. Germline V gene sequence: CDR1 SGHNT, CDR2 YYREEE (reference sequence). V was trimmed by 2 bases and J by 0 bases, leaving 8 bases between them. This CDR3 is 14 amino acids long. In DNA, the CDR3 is TGTGCCAGCAGCTTTAACCAGGACCAAGAGACCCAGTACTTC. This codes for CASSFNQDQETQYF.

The CDR3 sequence is CASSLAHYGYTF. The CDR3 bases are TGTGCCAGCAGCTTAGCCCACTATGGCTACACCTTC. The chain joins TRBV5-8 to TRBJ1-2; D is undetermined. Trimming removed 2 bases from V and 3 bases from J, with 5 bases in between. CDR1 and CDR2 (germline): SGHTS, YDEGEE. The CDR3 runs 12 residues.

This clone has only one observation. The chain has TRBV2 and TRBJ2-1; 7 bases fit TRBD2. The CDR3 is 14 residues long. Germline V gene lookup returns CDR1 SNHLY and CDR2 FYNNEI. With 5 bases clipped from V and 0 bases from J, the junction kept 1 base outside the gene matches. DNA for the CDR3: TGTGCCAGCAGTTGGACTAGCTCCTACAATGAGCAGTTCTTC. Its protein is CASSWTSSYNEQFF.

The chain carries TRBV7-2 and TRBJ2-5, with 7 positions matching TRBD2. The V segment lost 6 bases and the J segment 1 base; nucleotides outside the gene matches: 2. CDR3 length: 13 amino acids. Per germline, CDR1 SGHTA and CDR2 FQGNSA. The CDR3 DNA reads TGTGCCAGCAGTTGGGGGGGCCAAGAGACCCAGTACTTC. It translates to CASSWGGQETQYF.

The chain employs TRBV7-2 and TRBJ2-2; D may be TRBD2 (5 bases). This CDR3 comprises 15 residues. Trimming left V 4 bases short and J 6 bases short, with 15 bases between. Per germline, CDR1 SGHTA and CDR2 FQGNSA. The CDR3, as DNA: TGTGCCAGCAGCTCTTCTAGCAATTGGGCCGGGGAGCTGTTTTTT. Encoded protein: CASSSSSNWAGELFF. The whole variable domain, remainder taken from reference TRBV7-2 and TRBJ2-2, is GAGVSQSPSNKVTEKGKDVELRCDPISGHTALYWYRQSLGQGLEFLIYFQGNSAPDKSGLPSDRFSAERTGGSVSTLTIQRTQQEDSAVYLCASSSSSNWAGELFFGEGSRLTVL.

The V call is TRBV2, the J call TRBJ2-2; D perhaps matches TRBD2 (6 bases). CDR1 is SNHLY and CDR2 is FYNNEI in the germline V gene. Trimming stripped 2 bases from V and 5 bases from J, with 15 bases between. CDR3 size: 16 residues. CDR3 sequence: CASSELPGRGTGELFF. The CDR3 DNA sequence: TGTGCCAGCAGTGAATTGCCCGGTCGGGGGACCGGGGAGCTGTTTTTT.

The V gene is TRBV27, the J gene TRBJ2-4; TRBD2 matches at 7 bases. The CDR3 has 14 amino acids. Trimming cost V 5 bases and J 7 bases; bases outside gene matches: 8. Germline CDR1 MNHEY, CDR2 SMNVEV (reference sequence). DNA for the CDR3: TGTGCCAGCAGTCAATCGGGGGGTTCGAACATTCAGTACTTC. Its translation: CASSQSGGSNIQYF.

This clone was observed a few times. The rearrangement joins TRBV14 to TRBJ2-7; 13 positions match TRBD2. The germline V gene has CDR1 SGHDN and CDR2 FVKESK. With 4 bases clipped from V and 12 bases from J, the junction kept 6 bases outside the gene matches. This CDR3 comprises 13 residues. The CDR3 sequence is CASSLGLAGVRYF. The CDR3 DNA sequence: TGTGCCAGCAGCCTAGGACTAGCGGGAGTGAGGTACTTC.

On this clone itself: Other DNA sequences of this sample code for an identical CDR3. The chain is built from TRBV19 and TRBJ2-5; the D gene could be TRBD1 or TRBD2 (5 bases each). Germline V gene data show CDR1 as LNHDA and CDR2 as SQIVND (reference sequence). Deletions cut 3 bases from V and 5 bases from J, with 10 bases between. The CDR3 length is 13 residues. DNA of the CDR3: TGTGCCAGTAGTATGAGGGGTGGTGAGACCCAGTACTTC. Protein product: CASSMRGGETQYF.

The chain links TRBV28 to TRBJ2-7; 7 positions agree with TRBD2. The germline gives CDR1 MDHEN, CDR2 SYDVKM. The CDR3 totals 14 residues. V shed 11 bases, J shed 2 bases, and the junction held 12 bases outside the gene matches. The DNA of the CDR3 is TGTGCCGGCGCTACCTCCGGGAGGACCTACGAGCAGTACTTC. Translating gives CAGATSGRTYEQYF.

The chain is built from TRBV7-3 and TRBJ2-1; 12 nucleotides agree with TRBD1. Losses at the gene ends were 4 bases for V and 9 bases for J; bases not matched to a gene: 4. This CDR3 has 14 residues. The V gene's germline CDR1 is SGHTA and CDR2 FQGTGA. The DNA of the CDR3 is TGTGCCAGCAGCTCCGGGACAGGGGGCGTTGAGCAGTTCTTC. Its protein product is CASSSGTGGVEQFF.

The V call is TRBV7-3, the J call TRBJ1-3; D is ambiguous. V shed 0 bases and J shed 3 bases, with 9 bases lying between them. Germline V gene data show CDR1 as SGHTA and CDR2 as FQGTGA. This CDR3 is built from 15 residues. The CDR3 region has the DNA TGTGCCAGCAGCTTAACCGACGCAATTGGAAACACCATATATTTT. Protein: CASSLTDAIGNTIYF.

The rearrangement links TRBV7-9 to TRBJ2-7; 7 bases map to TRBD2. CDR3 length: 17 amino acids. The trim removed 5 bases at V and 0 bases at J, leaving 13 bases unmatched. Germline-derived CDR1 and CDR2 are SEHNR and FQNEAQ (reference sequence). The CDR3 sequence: CASSPRTGRESSYEQYF. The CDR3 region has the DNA TGTGCCAGCAGCCCTCGAACGGGGAGGGAAAGCTCCTACGAGCAGTACTTC.

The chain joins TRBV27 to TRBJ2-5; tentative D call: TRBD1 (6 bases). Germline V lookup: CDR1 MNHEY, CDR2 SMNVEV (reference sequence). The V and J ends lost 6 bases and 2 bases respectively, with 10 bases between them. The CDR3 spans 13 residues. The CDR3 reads CASRTGKQETQYF. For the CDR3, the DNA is TGTGCCAGCAGAACAGGGAAACAAGAGACCCAGTACTTC.